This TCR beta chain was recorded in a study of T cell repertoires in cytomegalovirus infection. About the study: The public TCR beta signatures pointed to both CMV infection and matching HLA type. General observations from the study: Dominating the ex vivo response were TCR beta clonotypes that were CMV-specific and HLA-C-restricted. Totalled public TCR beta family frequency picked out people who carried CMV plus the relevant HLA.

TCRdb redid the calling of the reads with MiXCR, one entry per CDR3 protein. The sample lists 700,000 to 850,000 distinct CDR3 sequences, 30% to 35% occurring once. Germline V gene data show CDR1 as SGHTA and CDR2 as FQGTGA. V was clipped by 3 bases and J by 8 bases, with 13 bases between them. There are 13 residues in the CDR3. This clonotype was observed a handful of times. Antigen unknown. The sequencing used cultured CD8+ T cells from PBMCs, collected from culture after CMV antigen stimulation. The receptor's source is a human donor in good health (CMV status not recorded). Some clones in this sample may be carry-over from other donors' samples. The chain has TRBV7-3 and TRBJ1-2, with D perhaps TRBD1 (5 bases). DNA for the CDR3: TGTGCCAGCAGCTTGGGCAGCAGGGACGGCTACACCTTC. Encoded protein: CASSLGSRDGYTF.